This TCR beta chain was captured in a study of blood T cell repertoires in COVID-19. For the study at large: Both acute and convalescent COVID-19 samples were obtained from the United States, Italy and Spain. In each case, the material was cDNA or gDNA derived from T cells, B-cell-depleted T cells, or PBMCs.

The CDR3 runs 14 residues. The V gene's germline CDR1 is SQVTM and CDR2 ANQGSEA. Trimming pared 8 bases from V and 2 bases from J, leaving 17 bases between. Repertoires were generated with immunoSEQ multiplex PCR, while TCRdb's copy carries only in-frame clones and drops some. The data show 230,000 or so clones, roughly 87% seen once. Sequenced sample: peripheral blood. This TCR was sampled from a woman aged 35 to 49 who had recovered from COVID-19. The chain couples TRBV29-1 to TRBJ2-3; D might be TRBD2 (5 bases). For the CDR3, the DNA is TGCAGCCTGAGAGGACTGACTATCACAGATACGCAGTATTTT. It encodes CSLRGLTITDTQYF.